The clone carrying this T cell receptor beta chain occurred many times. The record originates from a study of T cells in Graves' hyperthyroidism and ophthalmopathy. Using RNA transcripts as the source, TCR beta CDR3 regions were amplified. The primer set for the first-round RT-PCR of the TCR CDR3 was HTBI. TCRdb itself ran the multiplex PCR reads through MiXCR, one entry per CDR3 protein. The profile covers around 620,000 distinct CDR3 sequences, with 46% appearing a single time and around 17% taken by the ten largest. The V end was cut by 4 bases, the J end by 5 bases, with 14 bases between. CDR3 length: 14 residues. CDR1 is MGHDK and CDR2 is SYGVNS in the germline V gene.

What was sequenced was peripheral blood or thyroid tissue (not recorded which). The genes are TRBV25-1 and TRBJ2-5; either TRBD1 or TRBD2 may supply D (5 bases each). The receptor was isolated from an adult woman with Graves' disease, either hyperthyroidism or ophthalmopathy (not recorded which). This CDR3 reads CASSGIGAGETQYF. CDR3 DNA: TGTGCCAGCAGTGGGATCGGGGCTGGGGAGACCCAGTACTTC.